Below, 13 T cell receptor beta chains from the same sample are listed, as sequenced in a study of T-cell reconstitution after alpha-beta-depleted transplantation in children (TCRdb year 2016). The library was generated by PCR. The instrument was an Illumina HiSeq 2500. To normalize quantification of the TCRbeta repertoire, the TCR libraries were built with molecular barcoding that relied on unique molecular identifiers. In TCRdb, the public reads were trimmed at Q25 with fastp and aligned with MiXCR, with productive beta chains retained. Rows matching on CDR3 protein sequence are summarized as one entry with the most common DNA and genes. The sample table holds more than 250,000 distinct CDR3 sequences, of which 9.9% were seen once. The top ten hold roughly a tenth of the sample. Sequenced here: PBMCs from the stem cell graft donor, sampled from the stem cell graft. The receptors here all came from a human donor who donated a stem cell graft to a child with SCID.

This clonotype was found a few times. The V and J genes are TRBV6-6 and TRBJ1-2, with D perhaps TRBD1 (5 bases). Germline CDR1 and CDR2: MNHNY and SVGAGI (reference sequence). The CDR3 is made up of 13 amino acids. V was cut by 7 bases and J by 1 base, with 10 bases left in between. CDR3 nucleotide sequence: TGTGCCAGCATCGGGGCGGATAACTATGGCTACACCTTC. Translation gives CASIGADNYGYTF.

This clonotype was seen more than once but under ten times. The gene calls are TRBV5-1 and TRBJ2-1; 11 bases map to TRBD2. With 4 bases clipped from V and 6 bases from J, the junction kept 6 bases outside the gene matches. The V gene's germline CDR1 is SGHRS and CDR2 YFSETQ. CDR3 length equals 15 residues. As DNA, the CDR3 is TGCGCCAGCAGCGAACTAGCGGGGGTAGGCAATGAGCAGTTCTTC. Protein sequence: CASSELAGVGNEQFF.

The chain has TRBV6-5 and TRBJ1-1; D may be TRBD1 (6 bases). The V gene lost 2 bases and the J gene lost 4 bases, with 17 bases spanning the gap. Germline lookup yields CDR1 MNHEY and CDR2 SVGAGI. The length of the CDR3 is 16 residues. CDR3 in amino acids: CASSYGGAGRGTEAFF. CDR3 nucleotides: TGTGCCAGCAGTTACGGGGGGGCAGGTCGCGGCACTGAAGCTTTCTTT.

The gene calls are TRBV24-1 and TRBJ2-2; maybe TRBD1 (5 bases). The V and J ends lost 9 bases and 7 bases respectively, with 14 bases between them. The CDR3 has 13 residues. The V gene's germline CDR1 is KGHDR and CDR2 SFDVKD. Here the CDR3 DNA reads TGTGCCACCGGAGTATCTACAGGCGGGGAGCTGTTTTTT. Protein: CATGVSTGGELFF.

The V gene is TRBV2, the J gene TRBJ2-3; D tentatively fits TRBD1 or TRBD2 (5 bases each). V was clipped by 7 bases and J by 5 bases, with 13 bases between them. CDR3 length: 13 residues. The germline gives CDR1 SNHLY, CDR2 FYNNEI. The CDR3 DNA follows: TGTGCCAGCACGAGGGGATCTGTAGATACGCAGTATTTT. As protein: CASTRGSVDTQYF.

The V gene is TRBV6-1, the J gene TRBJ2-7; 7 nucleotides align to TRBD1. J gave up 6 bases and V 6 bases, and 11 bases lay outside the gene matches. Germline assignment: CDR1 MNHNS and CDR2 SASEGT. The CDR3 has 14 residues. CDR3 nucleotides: TGTGCCAGCAGGAGGGACAGTTTAACCTCCGAGCAGTACTTC. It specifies CASRRDSLTSEQYF.

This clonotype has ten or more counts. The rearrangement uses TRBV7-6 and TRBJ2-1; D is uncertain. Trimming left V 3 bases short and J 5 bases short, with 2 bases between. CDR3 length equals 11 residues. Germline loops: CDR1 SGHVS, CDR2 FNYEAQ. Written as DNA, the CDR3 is TGTGCCAGCAGCTTGAACAATGAGCAGTTCTTC. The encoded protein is CASSLNNEQFF.

The CDR3, as DNA: TGCGCCAGCAGTTCCCGGGACAGACGAAGCTGGCAGTACTTC. Amino acids: CASSSRDRRSWQYF. This sequence joins TRBV10-1 and TRBJ2-7; 7 bases are a match to TRBD1. There are 14 residues in the CDR3. V lost 5 bases and J lost 9; bases outside the gene matches: 13. Germline V gene data show CDR1 as WNHNN and CDR2 as SYGVQD (reference sequence).

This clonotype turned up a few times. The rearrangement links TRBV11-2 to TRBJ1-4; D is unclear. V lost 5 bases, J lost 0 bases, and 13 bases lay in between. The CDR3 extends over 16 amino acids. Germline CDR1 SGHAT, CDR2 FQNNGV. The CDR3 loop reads CASSLGVTTTNEKLFF. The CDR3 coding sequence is TGTGCCAGCAGCCTTGGAGTCACCACAACTAATGAAAAACTGTTTTTT.

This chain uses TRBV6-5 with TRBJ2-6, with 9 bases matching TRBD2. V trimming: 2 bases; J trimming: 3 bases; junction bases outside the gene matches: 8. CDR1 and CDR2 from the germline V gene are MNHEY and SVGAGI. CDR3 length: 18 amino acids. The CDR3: CASSYLAGHGGGANVLTF. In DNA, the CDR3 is TGTGCCAGCAGTTACCTAGCGGGACACGGCGGTGGGGCCAACGTCCTGACTTTC.

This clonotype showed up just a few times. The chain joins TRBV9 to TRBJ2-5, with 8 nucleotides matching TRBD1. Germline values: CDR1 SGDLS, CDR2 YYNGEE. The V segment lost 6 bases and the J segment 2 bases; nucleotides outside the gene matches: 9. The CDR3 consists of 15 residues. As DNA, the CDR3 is TGTGCCAGCACCGACAGGGGCCCAAAGCAAGAGACCCAGTACTTC. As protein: CASTDRGPKQETQYF.

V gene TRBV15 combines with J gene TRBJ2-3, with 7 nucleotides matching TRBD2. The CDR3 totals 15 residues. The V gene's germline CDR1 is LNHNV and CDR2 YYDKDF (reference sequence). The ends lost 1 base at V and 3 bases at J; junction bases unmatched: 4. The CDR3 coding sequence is TGTGCCACCAGCAGAGGGGGGGGAATTACAGATACGCAGTATTTT. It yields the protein CATSRGGGITDTQYF.

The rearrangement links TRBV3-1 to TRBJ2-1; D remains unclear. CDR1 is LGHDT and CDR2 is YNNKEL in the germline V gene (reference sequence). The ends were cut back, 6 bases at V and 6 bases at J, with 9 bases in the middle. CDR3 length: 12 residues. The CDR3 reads CASRKEFNEQFF. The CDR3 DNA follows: TGTGCCAGCAGAAAAGAATTCAATGAGCAGTTCTTC.